One and the same sample provided the 25 T cell receptor beta chains below, sequenced in a study of graft-versus-host responses after intestinal transplantation. Repertoires were generated with immunoSEQ multiplex PCR, while TCRdb's copy carries only in-frame clones and drops some. The sample records more than 20,000 clones, roughly 85% being singletons. Here the sequenced sample was PBMCs, taken 28 days after intestinal transplant. These receptors came from a human patient who received an intestinal transplant, so some T cells may come from the graft donor.

This chain uses TRBV6-1 with TRBJ2-2; 11 bases align to TRBD2. V was pared by 6 bases and J by 4 bases, with 4 bases of the junction left unmatched. This CDR3 is 15 amino acids long. Germline CDR1 and CDR2: MNHNS and SASEGT. The CDR3 nucleotides read TGTGCCAGCAGCAGACTAGCGGGGATCACCGGGGAGCTGTTTTTT. This gives the protein CASSRLAGITGELFF.

The V call is TRBV28, the J call TRBJ2-3; D unresolved. CDR1 and CDR2 from the germline V gene are MDHEN and SYDVKM. V lost 0 bases, J lost 8 bases, and 27 bases lay in between. CDR3 length: 19 residues. The CDR3 reads CASSLWAVGPEVSMATQYF. The CDR3 bases are TGTGCCAGCAGTTTATGGGCGGTAGGACCAGAAGTTTCGATGGCTACGCAGTATTTT.

J is TRBJ1-3 and V is TRBV6-5, with a tentative D call TRBD1 (5 bases). V lost 6 bases and J lost 0, with 12 bases in between. The CDR3 spans 15 residues. The germline CDR1 and CDR2 sequences are MNHEY and SVGAGI. The CDR3 here is CASRDGTLSGNTIYF. Written as DNA, the CDR3 is TGTGCCAGCAGAGACGGGACCCTCTCTGGAAACACCATATATTTT.

V usage is TRBV28 and J usage is TRBJ1-4; 9 bases align to TRBD1. This CDR3 region has 14 residues. Per the germline V gene, CDR1 is MDHEN and CDR2 is SYDVKM. Losses at the gene ends were 6 bases for V and 8 bases for J; bases not matched to a gene: 7. CDR3 loop: CASSPTGGREKLFF. For the CDR3, the DNA is TGTGCCAGCAGCCCGACAGGGGGTCGGGAAAAACTGTTTTTT.

The chain employs TRBV18 and TRBJ1-2; tentatively, D is TRBD1 (5 bases). V lost 2 bases and J 3 bases, leaving 7 bases between the germline ends. The CDR3 runs to 13 residues. Germline V lookup: CDR1 KGHSH, CDR2 LQKENI. CDR3 sequence: CASSPDRYYGYTF. The CDR3 bases are TGTGCCAGCTCACCAGACAGATACTATGGCTACACCTTC. Full variable domain (outside the CDR3, taken from reference TRBV18 and TRBJ1-2): NAGVMQNPRHLVRRRGQEARLRCSPMKGHSHVYWYRQLPEEGLKFMVYLQKENIIDESGMPKERFSAEFPKEGPSILRIQQVVRGDSAAYFCASSPDRYYGYTFGSGTRLTVV.

CDR3 sequence (DNA): TGTGCCAGCAGTGACATGGGCGGGAGTCCCTACAATGAGCAGTTCTTC. This sequence encodes CASSDMGGSPYNEQFF. V and J are TRBV25-1 and TRBJ2-1; 7 bases match TRBD2. Germline CDR1 reads MGHDK; CDR2 reads SYGVNS. J lost 2 bases, V lost 3 bases, and 7 bases had no gene match. The CDR3 length is 16 residues.

The J gene is TRBJ2-2, the V gene TRBV14; 8 bases line up with TRBD1. The CDR3 loop spans 14 amino acids. Germline V gene data show CDR1 as SGHDN and CDR2 as FVKESK. Losses at the gene ends were 4 bases for V and 4 bases for J; bases not matched to a gene: 2. In DNA form, the CDR3 reads TGTGCCAGCAGCCCTGGGACAGGCACCGGGGAGCTGTTTTTT. Encoded protein: CASSPGTGTGELFF.

The CDR3 DNA reads TGTGCCAGCAGTGACTTGGGTGGATGGGGGGAAAAACTGTTTTTT. This gives the protein CASSDLGGWGEKLFF. This chain connects TRBV6-4 to TRBJ1-4; D might be TRBD1 (5 bases). There are 15 residues in the CDR3. Germline V lookup: CDR1 MRHNA, CDR2 SNTAGT. Trimming pared 1 base from V and 8 bases from J, leaving 14 bases between.

This chain joins TRBV6-6 and TRBJ2-5; D is uncertain. V was shortened by 0 bases and J by 2 bases, with 4 bases between the two germline ends. The CDR3 consists of 13 residues. The germline gives CDR1 MNHNY, CDR2 SVGAGI (reference sequence). CDR3 sequence (DNA): TGTGCCAGCAGTTACTCGTTTCAAGAGACCCAGTACTTC. The encoded protein is CASSYSFQETQYF.

In this sample, this clone turned up once. The CDR3 DNA follows: TGCGCCAGCAGAGGTGTCAGGCCGATCGCTAACTATGGCTACACCTTC. Translation gives CASRGVRPIANYGYTF. The chain couples TRBV10-1 to TRBJ1-2; D unclear. V was cut by 6 bases and J by 0 bases, with 17 bases left in between. Looked up from germline, CDR1 is WNHNN and CDR2 is SYGVQD (reference sequence). The CDR3 length is 16 residues.

The DNA for the CDR3 is TGTGCCAGCAGTTTGGGAAACACAGATACGCAGTATTTT. Its translation: CASSLGNTDTQYF. The chain recombines TRBV6-5 with TRBJ2-3, with D unresolved. V was cut by 4 bases and J by 2 bases, with 7 bases left in between. This CDR3 contains 13 residues. Germline-derived CDR1 and CDR2 are MNHEY and SVGAGI.

In its sample, this clone was seen once. The V gene is TRBV9, the J gene TRBJ2-1, with TRBD1 matching over 7 bases. Germline assignment: CDR1 SGDLS and CDR2 YYNGEE. The ends lost 2 bases at V and 2 bases at J; junction bases unmatched: 4. The CDR3 runs to 15 residues. CDR3 in DNA: TGTGCCAGCAGCGTGACAGGGATAACCTACAATGAGCAGTTCTTC. Translated, it gives CASSVTGITYNEQFF.

This clone has just one count. The chain employs TRBV11-1 and TRBJ2-1; D perhaps matches TRBD1 (7 bases). The length of the CDR3 is 15 residues. Between the trimmed V and J ends, which lost 2 bases and 7 bases, there was a span of 15 bases. Germline loops: CDR1 SGHAT, CDR2 FQDESV (reference sequence). The CDR3 nucleotides are TGTGCCAGCAGCTTAAGGAGGGGGCAGGGGAATGAGCAGTTCTTC. Its protein is CASSLRRGQGNEQFF. Using reference TRBV11-1 and TRBJ2-1 for the parts outside the CDR3, the full variable domain is EAEVAQSPRYKITEKSQAVAFWCDPISGHATLYWYRQILGQGPELLVQFQDESVVDDSQLPKDRFSAERLKGVDSTLKIQPAELGDSAMYLCASSLRRGQGNEQFFGPGTRLTVL.

CDR3 nucleotides: TGTGCCACCAGCGACTGGGTAGGGGGGCGGAGAAGTCAGACTGAAGCTTTCTTT. It specifies CATSDWVGGRRSQTEAFF. V gene TRBV15 combines with J gene TRBJ1-1; possible D gene TRBD1, 6 bases. Germline CDR1 and CDR2: LNHNV and YYDKDF (reference sequence). Trimming took 5 bases from V and 5 from J, leaving 27 bases between them. This CDR3 has 18 residues.

The chain is built from TRBV9 and TRBJ1-4, with 7 positions matching TRBD1. The germline V gene has CDR1 SGDLS and CDR2 YYNGEE. The CDR3 runs 16 residues. After removal of 3 bases from V and 5 bases from J, the junction contained 10 bases not matched to a gene. CDR3 loop: CASSDRPTGKNEKLFF. The CDR3 DNA reads as TGTGCCAGCAGCGACCGCCCGACAGGGAAAAATGAAAAACTGTTTTTT.

The rearrangement joins TRBV6-5 to TRBJ2-5; perhaps TRBD1 as D (5 bases). V lost 3 bases to trimming and J lost 1 base, with 6 bases between them. Germline CDR1 MNHEY, CDR2 SVGAGI. The CDR3 contains 13 residues. DNA of the CDR3: TGTGCCAGCAGTTATGACAGCCAAGAGACCCAGTACTTC. Protein sequence: CASSYDSQETQYF.

This clone was detected once. J is TRBJ2-1 and V is TRBV15; D ambiguous. V was clipped by 0 bases and J by 0 bases, with 12 bases between them. The germline gives CDR1 LNHNV, CDR2 YYDKDF (reference sequence). This CDR3 has 17 residues. Here the CDR3 reads CATSREPRWSSYNEQFF. The CDR3 coding sequence is TGTGCCACCAGCAGAGAACCGCGGTGGAGCTCCTACAATGAGCAGTTCTTC.

The chain is built from TRBV4-1 and TRBJ2-1; 7 bases fit TRBD2. The length of the CDR3 is 15 residues. V lost 3 bases, J lost 6 bases, and 8 bases stayed unmatched. Germline CDR1 reads MGHRA; CDR2 reads YSYEKL. In nucleotides, the CDR3 is TGCGCCAGCAGCCAGGCTAATCGGGGGGTCAATGAGCAGTTCTTC. Translated: CASSQANRGVNEQFF.

V usage is TRBV7-9 and J usage is TRBJ2-2, with a tentative D call TRBD1 (6 bases). Germline loops: CDR1 SEHNR, CDR2 FQNEAQ (reference sequence). This CDR3 region has 18 residues. Trimming removed 1 base at V and 2 bases at J, with 17 bases between. The CDR3 sequence: CASSLVSSDRTNTGELFF. CDR3 nucleotide sequence: TGTGCCAGCAGCTTAGTGTCGTCGGACAGAACTAACACCGGGGAGCTGTTTTTT.

The chain joins TRBV20-1 to TRBJ2-5; 9 nucleotides line up with TRBD1. The DNA end lines up better with TRBJ2-7; the J call may be wrong. Germline CDR1 DFQATT, CDR2 SNEGSKA (reference sequence). This CDR3 has 11 residues. CDR3 bases: TGCAGTGCTGACAGGGGGTACGAGCAGTACTTC. It codes for CSADRGYEQYF.

V and J are TRBV14 and TRBJ2-2; no definite D call. Germline CDR1 SGHDN, CDR2 FVKESK. The CDR3 runs 14 residues. V lost 0 bases to trimming and J lost 7 bases, with 9 bases between them. The chain's CDR3 is CASSQDRGYGELFF. CDR3 DNA sequence: TGTGCCAGCAGCCAAGACAGAGGATACGGGGAGCTGTTTTTT.

The V gene is TRBV27, the J gene TRBJ1-1; 7 bases map to TRBD1. The germline gives CDR1 MNHEY, CDR2 SMNVEV (reference sequence). Unmatched junction bases numbered 22, after V lost 10 bases and J lost 5 bases. This CDR3 region has 17 residues. The CDR3 DNA follows: TGTGCCACCGCAATTCATTGGGGAGACAGGGCAGCGACTGAAGCTTTCTTT. Translating gives CATAIHWGDRAATEAFF.

This clone was seen a few times. The chain recombines TRBV27 with TRBJ2-7, with 9 bases aligning to TRBD1. With V trimmed by 4 bases and J by 4 bases, 8 bases remained unmatched. This CDR3 region has 15 residues. The germline V gene has CDR1 MNHEY and CDR2 SMNVEV (reference sequence). The DNA of the CDR3 is TGTGCCAGCAGTTCACCGGGACAGGGCAGTTACGAGCAGTACTTC. Its translation: CASSSPGQGSYEQYF.

This chain links TRBV28 with TRBJ2-3; 14 bases align to TRBD2. The CDR3 is 16 amino acids. Unmatched junction bases numbered 2, after V lost 4 bases and J lost 2 bases. Germline-derived CDR1 and CDR2 are MDHEN and SYDVKM. The chain's CDR3 is CASSSGLAGDTDTQYF. In nucleotides, the CDR3 is TGTGCCAGCAGTTCGGGACTAGCGGGGGACACAGATACGCAGTATTTT. Supplemented by reference TRBV28 and TRBJ2-3, the full variable domain reads DVKVTQSSRYLVKRTGEKVFLECVQDMDHENMFWYRQDPGLGLRLIYFSYDVKMKEKGDIPEGYSVSREKKERFSLILESASTNQTSMYLCASSSGLAGDTDTQYFGPGTRLTVL.

CDR3 nucleotide sequence: TGTGCCAGCAGCGTAGGTGAGACTAGCGGGAGGGCGCAGGGTGAGCAGTTCTTC. Its protein product is CASSVGETSGRAQGEQFF. The chain recombines TRBV9 with TRBJ2-1; 14 bases align to TRBD2. CDR1 and CDR2 (germline): SGDLS, YYNGEE. J was trimmed by 9 bases and V by 0 bases; bases with no gene match: 11. The CDR3 runs to 18 residues.